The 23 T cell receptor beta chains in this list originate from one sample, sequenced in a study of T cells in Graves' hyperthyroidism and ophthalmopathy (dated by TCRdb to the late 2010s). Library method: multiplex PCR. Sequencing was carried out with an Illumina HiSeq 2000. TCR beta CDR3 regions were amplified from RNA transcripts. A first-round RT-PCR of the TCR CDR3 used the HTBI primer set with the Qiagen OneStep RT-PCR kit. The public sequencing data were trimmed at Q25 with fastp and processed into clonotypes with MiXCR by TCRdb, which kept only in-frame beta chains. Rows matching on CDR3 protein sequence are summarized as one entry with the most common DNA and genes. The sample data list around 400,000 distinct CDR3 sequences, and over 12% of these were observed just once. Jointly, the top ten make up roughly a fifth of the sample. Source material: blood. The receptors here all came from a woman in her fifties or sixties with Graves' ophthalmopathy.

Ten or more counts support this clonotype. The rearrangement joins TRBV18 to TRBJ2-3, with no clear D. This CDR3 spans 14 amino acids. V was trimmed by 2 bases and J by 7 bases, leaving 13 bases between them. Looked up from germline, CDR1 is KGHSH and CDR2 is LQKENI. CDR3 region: CASSPGQTHNTQYF. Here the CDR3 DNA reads TGTGCCAGCTCACCAGGGCAGACTCACAATACGCAGTATTTT.

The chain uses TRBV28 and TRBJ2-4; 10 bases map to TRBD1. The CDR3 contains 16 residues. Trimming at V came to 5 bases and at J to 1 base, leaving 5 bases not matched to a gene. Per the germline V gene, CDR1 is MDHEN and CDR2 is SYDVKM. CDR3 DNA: TGTGCCAGCAGTGACCCGGGACAGGGGGCCAAAAACATTCAGTACTTC. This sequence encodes CASSDPGQGAKNIQYF.

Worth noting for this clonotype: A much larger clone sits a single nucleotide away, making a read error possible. The CDR3 DNA sequence: TGCAGTGCTAGAGATTCCCGATGGTGGGGAACCACAGATACGCAGTATTTT. As protein: CSARDSRWWGTTDTQYF. The V and J genes are TRBV20-1 and TRBJ2-3; the D is unclear. The V and J ends lost 0 bases and 2 bases respectively, with 18 bases between them. The CDR3 spans 17 residues. Germline V gives CDR1 DFQATT, CDR2 SNEGSKA (reference sequence).

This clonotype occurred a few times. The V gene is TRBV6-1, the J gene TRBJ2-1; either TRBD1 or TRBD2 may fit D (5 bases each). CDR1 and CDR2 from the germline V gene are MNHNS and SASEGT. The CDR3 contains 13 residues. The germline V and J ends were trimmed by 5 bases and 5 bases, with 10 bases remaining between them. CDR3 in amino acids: CASSTGTDNEQFF. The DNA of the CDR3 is TGTGCCAGCAGTACGGGGACCGACAATGAGCAGTTCTTC.

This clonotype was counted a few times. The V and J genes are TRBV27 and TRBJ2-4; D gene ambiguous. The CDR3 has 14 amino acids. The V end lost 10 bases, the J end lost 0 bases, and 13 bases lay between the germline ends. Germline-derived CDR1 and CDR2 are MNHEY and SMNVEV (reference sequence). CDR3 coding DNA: TGTGCCACCGCCCCCCGTAAAGCCAAAAACATTCAGTACTTC. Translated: CATAPRKAKNIQYF.

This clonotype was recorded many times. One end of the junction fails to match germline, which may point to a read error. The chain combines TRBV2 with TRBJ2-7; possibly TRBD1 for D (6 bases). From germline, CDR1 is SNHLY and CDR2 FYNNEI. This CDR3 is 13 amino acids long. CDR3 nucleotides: TGTGCCAGCTGTGAACAGGGTAGGCACGAGCAGTACTTC. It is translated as CASCEQGRHEQYF.

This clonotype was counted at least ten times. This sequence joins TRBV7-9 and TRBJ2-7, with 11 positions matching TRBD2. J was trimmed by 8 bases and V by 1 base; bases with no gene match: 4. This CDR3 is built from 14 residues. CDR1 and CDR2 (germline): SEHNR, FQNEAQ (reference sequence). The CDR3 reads CASSLEGLAVQQYF. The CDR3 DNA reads TGTGCCAGCAGCTTAGAGGGACTAGCGGTCCAGCAGTACTTC.

CDR3 nucleotides: TGTGCCAGCAGCGTGGGGTCGGGAGGGGAGCAGTTCTTC. It is translated as CASSVGSGGEQFF. The J gene is TRBJ2-1, the V gene TRBV9; 8 nucleotides agree with TRBD2. The trim removed 2 bases at V and 10 bases at J, leaving 5 bases unmatched. Germline V gene lookup returns CDR1 SGDLS and CDR2 YYNGEE. The CDR3 length is 13 residues.

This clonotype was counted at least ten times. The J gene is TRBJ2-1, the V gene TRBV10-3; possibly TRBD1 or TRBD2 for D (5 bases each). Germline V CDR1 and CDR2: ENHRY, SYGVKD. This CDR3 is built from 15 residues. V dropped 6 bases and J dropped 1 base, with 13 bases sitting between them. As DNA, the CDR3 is TGTGCCATCAGGGGACGTGGGGAATCCTACAATGAGCAGTTCTTC. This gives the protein CAIRGRGESYNEQFF.

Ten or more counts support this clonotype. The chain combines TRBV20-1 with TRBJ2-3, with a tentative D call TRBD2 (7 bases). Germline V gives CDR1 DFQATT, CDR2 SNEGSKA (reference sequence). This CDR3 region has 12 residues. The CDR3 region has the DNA TGCGGGGGGGCTATTGGGGAAGATACGCAGTATTTT. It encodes CGGAIGEDTQYF.

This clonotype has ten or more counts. The CDR3 reads CASSPVARDRAYEQYF. Written as DNA, the CDR3 is TGTGCCAGCAGTCCCGTGGCCCGGGACAGGGCATACGAGCAGTACTTC. The V gene is TRBV13, the J gene TRBJ2-7; TRBD1 aligns across 9 bases. CDR1 is PRHDT and CDR2 is FYEKMQ in the germline V gene (reference sequence). Trimming cost V 6 bases and J 4 bases; bases outside gene matches: 13. This CDR3 has 16 residues.

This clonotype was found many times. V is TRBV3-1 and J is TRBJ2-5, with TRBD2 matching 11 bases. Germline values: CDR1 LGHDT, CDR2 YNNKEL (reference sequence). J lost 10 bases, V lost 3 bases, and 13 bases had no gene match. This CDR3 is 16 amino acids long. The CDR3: CASSQGELAGEWDQYF. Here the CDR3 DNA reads TGTGCCAGCAGCCAGGGGGAACTAGCGGGAGAATGGGACCAGTACTTC.

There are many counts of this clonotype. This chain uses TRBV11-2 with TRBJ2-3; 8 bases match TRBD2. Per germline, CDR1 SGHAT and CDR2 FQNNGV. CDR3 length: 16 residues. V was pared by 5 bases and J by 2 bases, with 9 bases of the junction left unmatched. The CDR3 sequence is CASSRGVAGLTDTQYF. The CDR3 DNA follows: TGTGCCAGCAGCCGGGGGGTAGCGGGGCTCACAGATACGCAGTATTTT.

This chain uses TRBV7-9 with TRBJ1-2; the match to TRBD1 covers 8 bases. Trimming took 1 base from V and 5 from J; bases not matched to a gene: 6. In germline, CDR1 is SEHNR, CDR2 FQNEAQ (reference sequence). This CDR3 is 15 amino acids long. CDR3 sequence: CASSLGRGQEYGYTF. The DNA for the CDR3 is TGTGCCAGCAGCTTAGGACGGGGACAGGAGTATGGCTACACCTTC.

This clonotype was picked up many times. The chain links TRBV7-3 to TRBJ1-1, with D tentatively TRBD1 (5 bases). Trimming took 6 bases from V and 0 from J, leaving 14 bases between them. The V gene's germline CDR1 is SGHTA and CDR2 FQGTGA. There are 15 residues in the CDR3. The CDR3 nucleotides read TGTGCCAGCAGGCCAGTTGGGGGTTTGAACACTGAAGCTTTCTTT. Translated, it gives CASRPVGGLNTEAFF.

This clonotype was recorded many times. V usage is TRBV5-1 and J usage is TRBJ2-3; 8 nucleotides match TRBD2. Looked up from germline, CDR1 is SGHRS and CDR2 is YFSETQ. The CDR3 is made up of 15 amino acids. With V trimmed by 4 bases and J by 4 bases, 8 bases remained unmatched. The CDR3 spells CASSLPSGSADTQYF. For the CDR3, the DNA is TGCGCCAGCAGCCTACCCAGCGGGAGTGCAGATACGCAGTATTTT. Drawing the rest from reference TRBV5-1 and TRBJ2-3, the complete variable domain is KAGVTQTPRYLIKTRGQQVTLSCSPISGHRSVSWYQQTPGQGLQFLFEYFSETQRNKGNFPGRFSGRQFSNSRSEMNVSTLELGDSALYLCASSLPSGSADTQYFGPGTRLTVL.

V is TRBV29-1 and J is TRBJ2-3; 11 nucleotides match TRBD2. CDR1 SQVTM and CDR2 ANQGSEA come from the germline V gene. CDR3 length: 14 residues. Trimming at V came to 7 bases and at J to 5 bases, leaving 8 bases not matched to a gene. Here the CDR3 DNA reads TGCAGCGCCCATAGCGGGAGGGCCCAAGATACGCAGTATTTT. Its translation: CSAHSGRAQDTQYF.

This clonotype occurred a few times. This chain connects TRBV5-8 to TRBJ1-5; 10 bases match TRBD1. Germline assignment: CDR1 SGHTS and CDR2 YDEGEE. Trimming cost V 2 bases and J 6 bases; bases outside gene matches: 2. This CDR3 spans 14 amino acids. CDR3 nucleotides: TGTGCCAGCAGCTTCGGGACAGGGGTTCAGCCCCAGCATTTT. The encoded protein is CASSFGTGVQPQHF.

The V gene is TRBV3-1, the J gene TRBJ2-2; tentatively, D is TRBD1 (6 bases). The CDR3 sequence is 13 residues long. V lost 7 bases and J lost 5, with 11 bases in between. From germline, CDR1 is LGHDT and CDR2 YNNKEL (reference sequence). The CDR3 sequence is CASTTGMTGELFF. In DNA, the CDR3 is TGTGCCAGCACAACAGGGATGACCGGGGAGCTGTTTTTT. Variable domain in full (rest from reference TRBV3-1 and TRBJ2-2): DTAVSQTPKYLVTQMGNDKSIKCEQNLGHDTMYWYKQDSKKFLKIMFSYNNKELIINETVPNRFSPKSPDKAHLNLHINSLELGDSAVYFCASTTGMTGELFFGEGSRLTVL.

CDR3 nucleotides: TGTGCCAGCACCCGATACTCTGGAAACACCATATATTTT. Translation: CASTRYSGNTIYF. The chain couples TRBV6-1 to TRBJ1-3; D not resolved. The CDR3 contains 13 residues. Germline V lookup: CDR1 MNHNS, CDR2 SASEGT. Trimming removed 7 bases at V and 0 bases at J, with 7 bases between.

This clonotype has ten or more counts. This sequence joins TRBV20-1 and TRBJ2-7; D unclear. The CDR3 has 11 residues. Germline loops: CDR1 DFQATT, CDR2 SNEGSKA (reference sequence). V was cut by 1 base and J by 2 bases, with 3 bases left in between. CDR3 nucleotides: TGCAGTGCTAGAGGGCCCTACGAGCAGTACTTC. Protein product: CSARGPYEQYF.

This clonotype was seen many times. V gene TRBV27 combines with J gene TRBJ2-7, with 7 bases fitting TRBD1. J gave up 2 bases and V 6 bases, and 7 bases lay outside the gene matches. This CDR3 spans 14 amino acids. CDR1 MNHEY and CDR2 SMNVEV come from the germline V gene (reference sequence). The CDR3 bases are TGTGCCAGCAGGGACCCCGGGACAGCCTACGAGCAGTACTTC. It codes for CASRDPGTAYEQYF.

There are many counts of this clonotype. The CDR3 DNA reads as TGCAGTGCTGGGAGGGAAGGGTACGCCGGGGAGCTGTTTTTT. Encoded protein: CSAGREGYAGELFF. The V and J genes are TRBV20-1 and TRBJ2-2; 7 nucleotides line up with TRBD2. The ends lost 5 bases at V and 6 bases at J; junction bases unmatched: 9. From germline, CDR1 is DFQATT and CDR2 SNEGSKA (reference sequence). CDR3 length: 14 residues.